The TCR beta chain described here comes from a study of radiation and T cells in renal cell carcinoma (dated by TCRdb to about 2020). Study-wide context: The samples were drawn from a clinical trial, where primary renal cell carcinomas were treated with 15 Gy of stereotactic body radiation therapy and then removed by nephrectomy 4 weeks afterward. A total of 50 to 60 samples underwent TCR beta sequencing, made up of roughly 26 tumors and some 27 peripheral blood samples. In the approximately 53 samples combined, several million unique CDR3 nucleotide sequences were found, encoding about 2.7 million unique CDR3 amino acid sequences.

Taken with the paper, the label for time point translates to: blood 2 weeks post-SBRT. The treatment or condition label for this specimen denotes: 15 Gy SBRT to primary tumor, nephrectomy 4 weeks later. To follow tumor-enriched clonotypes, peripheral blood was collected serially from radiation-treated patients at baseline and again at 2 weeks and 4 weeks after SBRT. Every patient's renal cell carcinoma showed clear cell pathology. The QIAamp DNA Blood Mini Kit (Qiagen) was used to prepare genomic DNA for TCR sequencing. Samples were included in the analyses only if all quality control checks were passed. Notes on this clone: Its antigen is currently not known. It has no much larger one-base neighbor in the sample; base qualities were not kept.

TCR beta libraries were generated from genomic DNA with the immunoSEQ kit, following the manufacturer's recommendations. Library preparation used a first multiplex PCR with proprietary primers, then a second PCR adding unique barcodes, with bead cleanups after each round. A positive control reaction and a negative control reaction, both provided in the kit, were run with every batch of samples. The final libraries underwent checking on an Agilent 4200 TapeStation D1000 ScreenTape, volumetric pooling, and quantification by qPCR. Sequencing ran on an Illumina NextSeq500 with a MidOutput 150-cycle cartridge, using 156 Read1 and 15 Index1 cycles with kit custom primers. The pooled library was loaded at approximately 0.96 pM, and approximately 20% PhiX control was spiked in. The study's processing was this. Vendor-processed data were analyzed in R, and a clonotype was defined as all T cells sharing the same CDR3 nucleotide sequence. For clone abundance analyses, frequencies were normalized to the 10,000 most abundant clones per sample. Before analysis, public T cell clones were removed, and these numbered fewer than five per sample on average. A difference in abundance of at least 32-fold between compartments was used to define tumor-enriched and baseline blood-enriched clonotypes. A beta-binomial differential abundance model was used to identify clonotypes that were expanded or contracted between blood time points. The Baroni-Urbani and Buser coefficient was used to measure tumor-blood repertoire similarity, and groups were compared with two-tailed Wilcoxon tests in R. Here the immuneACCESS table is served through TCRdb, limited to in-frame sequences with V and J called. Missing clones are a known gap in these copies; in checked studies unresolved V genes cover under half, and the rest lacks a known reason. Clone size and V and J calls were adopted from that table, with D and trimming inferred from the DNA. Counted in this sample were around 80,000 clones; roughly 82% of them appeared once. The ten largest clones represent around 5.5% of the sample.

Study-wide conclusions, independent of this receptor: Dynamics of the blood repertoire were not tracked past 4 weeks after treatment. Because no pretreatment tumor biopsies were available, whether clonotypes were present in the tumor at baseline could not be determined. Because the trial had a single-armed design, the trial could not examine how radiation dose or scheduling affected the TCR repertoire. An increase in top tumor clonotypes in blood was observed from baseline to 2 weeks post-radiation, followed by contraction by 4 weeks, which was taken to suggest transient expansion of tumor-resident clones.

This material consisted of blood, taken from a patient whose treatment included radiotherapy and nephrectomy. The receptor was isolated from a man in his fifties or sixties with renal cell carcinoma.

DNA sequence: TGCGCCAGCAGCTATCCCAGCGGGAGGGGTAACACCGGGGAGCTGTTTTTT. This yields the protein CASSYPSGRGNTGELFF. The V and J genes are TRBV4-1 and TRBJ2-2, and TRBD2 matches 10 of the central bases. From the germline V gene, CDR1 is MGHRA and CDR2 is YSYEKL. There are 17 amino acids in the CDR3, from cysteine to phenylalanine inclusive. The kept DNA is CDR3 alone, 51 bases in frame from the first base. At the junction V is shortened by 5 bases and J by 2 bases; bases outside the gene matches: 8.